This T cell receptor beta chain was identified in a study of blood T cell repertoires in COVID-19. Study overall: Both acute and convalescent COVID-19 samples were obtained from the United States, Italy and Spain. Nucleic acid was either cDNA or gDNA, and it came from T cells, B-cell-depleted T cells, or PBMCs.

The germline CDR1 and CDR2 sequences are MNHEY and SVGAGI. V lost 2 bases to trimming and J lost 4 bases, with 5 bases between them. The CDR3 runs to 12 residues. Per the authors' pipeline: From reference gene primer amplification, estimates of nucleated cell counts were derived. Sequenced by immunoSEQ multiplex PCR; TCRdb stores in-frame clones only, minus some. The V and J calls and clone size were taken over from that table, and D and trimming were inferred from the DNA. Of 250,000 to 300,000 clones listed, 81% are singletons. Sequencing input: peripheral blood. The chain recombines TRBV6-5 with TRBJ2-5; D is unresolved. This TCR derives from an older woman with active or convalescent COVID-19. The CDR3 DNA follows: TGTGCCAGCAGTTACGGCGGAGAGACCCAGTACTTC. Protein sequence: CASSYGGETQYF.